One sample yielded the 8 T cell receptor beta chains listed below, sequenced in a study of metastatic and nonmetastatic thyroid tumors. TCRdb re-analyzed the PCR reads using MiXCR. This sample has several thousand clones, with less than 35% found just once. The entire patient cohort was treatment-naive prior to thyroid surgery. Sequenced material: tumor tissue. The receptors were gathered from a male donor with papillary thyroid cancer or a benign thyroid nodule (not recorded which). Some clones in this sample may be carry-over from other donors' samples.

This clone is categorized as medium-sized. V usage is TRBV15 and J usage is TRBJ1-4; TRBD1 agrees at 7 bases. This CDR3 is built from 15 residues. Germline lookup yields CDR1 LNHNV and CDR2 YYDKDF (reference sequence). J was trimmed by 5 bases and V by 0 bases; bases with no gene match: 3. The CDR3 nucleotides read TGTGCCACCAGCAGAGATCAGGGACAGAATGAAAAACTGTTTTTT. It encodes CATSRDQGQNEKLFF.

This clone turned up a few times. Compared with germline, one end of the junction differs, possibly owing to a read error. The chain carries TRBV19 and TRBJ2-7; D remains ambiguous. CDR3 length equals 13 residues. Germline loops: CDR1 LNHDA, CDR2 SQIVND (reference sequence). In DNA, the CDR3 is TGTGCCAGTAGTATTTCAATGGCCTACGAGCAATACTTC. Translated, it gives CASSISMAYEQYF.

V is TRBV28 and J is TRBJ1-2; D is undetermined. The CDR3 length is 13 residues. Germline V gene sequence: CDR1 MDHEN, CDR2 SYDVKM. V was cut by 5 bases and J by 4 bases, with 11 bases left in between. CDR3 protein: CASSAVLPYGYTF. CDR3 in DNA: TGTGCCAGCAGTGCAGTCCTTCCCTATGGCTACACCTTC.

At least ten counts were recorded for this clone. The chain employs TRBV2 and TRBJ1-1; D uncertain. This CDR3 has 11 residues. Germline CDR1 is SNHLY and CDR2 is FYNNEI. V was clipped by 6 bases and J by 1 base, with 3 bases between them. In DNA form, the CDR3 reads TGTGCCAGCAGAAGGAACACTGAAGCTTTCTTT. It codes for CASRRNTEAFF.

This clone was observed a handful of times. The chain is built from TRBV5-6 and TRBJ2-5; no clear D. V lost 4 bases, J lost 2 bases, and 12 bases lay in between. Germline lookup yields CDR1 SGHDT and CDR2 YYEEEE. This CDR3 contains 14 residues. As DNA, the CDR3 is TGTGCCAGCAGCCGTGCGACCAGTCAAGAGACCCAGTACTTC. Translation: CASSRATSQETQYF. The full variable domain, rest sourced from reference TRBV5-6 and TRBJ2-5, is DAGVTQSPTHLIKTRGQQVTLRCSPKSGHDTVSWYQQALGQGPQFIFQYYEEEERQRGNFPDRFSGHQFPNYSSELNVNALLLGDSALYLCASSRATSQETQYFGPGTRLLVL.

There are a few counts of this clone. The rearrangement links TRBV7-2 to TRBJ2-7; 9 nucleotides agree with TRBD1. The J segment lost 3 bases and the V segment lost 3 bases, leaving 6 bases of the junction unmatched. Per germline, CDR1 SGHTA and CDR2 FQGNSA. The CDR3 extends over 15 amino acids. CDR3 protein: CASSFSGTGYYEQYF. CDR3 DNA sequence: TGTGCCAGCAGCTTCTCCGGGACAGGGTACTACGAGCAGTACTTC.

This clone appeared a few times. The V and J genes are TRBV6-1 and TRBJ2-1, with D possibly called TRBD1 or TRBD2 (7 bases each). Germline assignment: CDR1 MNHNS and CDR2 SASEGT. Trimming cost V 8 bases and J 6 bases, with 20 bases left between them. CDR3 size: 15 residues. The CDR3 sequence: CASLQGRGRPNEQFF. In DNA form, the CDR3 reads TGTGCCAGCCTTCAGGGGAGGGGGCGCCCCAATGAGCAGTTCTTC.

This clone was recorded only once. This sequence joins TRBV20-1 and TRBJ1-6, with no clear D. Trimming took off 1 base at V and 10 bases at J, with 11 bases between the two ends. This CDR3 has 13 residues. Per the germline V gene, CDR1 is DFQATT and CDR2 is SNEGSKA (reference sequence). CDR3 in DNA: TGCAGTGCTAGAGTCGAAGGAGGGTCACCCCTCCACTTT. Protein: CSARVEGGSPLHF.